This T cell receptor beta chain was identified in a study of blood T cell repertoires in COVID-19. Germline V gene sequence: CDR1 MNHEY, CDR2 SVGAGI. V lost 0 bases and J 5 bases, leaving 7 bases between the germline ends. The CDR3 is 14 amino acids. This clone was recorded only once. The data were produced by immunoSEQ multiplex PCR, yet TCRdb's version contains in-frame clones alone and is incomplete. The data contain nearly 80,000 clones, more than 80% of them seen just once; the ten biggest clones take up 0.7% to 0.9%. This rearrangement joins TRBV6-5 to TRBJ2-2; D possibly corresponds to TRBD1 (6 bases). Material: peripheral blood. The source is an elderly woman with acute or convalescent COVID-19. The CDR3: CASSYSQGTGELFF. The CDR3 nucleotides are TGTGCCAGCAGTTACTCTCAGGGGACCGGGGAGCTGTTTTTT.